The entry that follows covers one TCR beta chain sequence. Antigen: not known. With V trimmed by 4 bases and J by 8 bases, 13 bases remained unmatched. This CDR3 comprises 15 residues. Germline CDR1 SGDLS, CDR2 YYNGEE. The PCR contained 60 Vbeta and 13 Jbeta primers. Profiled with immunoSEQ multiplex PCR; TCRdb holds only in-frame clones, not every one. The data hold roughly 160,000 clones, with about four fifths observed a single time. This sample is part of a study of cytomegalovirus exposure and HLA in healthy donors. Study-level findings and limits: Reports indicated that the classifier achieved high specificity and sensitivity in diagnosing cytomegalovirus status.

The J gene is TRBJ1-2, the V gene TRBV9; 8 positions agree with TRBD1. The sequenced material came from PBMCs. The receptor was isolated from a man in his fifties in good health and CMV-seropositive. The CDR3 region is CASSFGQGGDRGYTF. In DNA form, the CDR3 reads TGTGCCAGCAGCTTTGGACAGGGAGGAGATAGGGGCTACACCTTC.